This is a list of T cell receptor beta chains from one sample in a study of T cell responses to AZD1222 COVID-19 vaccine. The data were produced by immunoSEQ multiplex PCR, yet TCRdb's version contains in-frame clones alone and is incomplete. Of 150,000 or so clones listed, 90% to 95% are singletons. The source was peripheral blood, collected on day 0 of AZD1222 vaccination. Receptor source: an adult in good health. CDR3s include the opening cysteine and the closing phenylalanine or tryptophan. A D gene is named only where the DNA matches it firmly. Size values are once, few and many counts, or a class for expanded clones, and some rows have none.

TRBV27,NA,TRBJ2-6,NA,CATGGVQATGANVLTF,TGTGCCACCGGAGGGGTACAAGCAACGGGGGCCAACGTCCTGACTTTC
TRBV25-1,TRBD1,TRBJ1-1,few,CASSGSRGIRTEAFF,TGTGCCAGCAGTGGATCCAGGGGGATCCGAACTGAAGCTTTCTTT
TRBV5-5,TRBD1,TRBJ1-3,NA,CASSAGTGPGNTIYF,TGTGCCAGCAGCGCCGGGACAGGGCCTGGAAACACCATATATTTT
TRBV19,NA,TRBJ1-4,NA,CASSMPAGPTSEKLFF,TGTGCCAGTAGTATGCCCGCAGGGCCTACGTCGGAAAAACTGTTTTTT
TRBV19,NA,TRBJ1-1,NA,CASSTGPRARKGAFF,TGTGCCAGTAGTACTGGCCCTCGGGCCCGGAAGGGAGCTTTCTTT
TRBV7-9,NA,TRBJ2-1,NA,CASSFLVVGEQFF,TGTGCCAGCAGCTTTCTAGTGGTAGGTGAGCAGTTCTTC
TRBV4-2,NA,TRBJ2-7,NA,CASSAEPLDEQYF,TGTGCCAGCAGTGCGGAACCTTTGGACGAGCAGTACTTC
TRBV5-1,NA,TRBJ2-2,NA,CASSSMTANTGELFF,TGCGCCAGCAGCTCGATGACAGCGAACACCGGGGAGCTGTTTTTT
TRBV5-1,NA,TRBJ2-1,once,CASSLDLSDRQQFF,TGCGCCAGCAGCTTGGATCTGTCCGACAGACAGCAGTTCTTC
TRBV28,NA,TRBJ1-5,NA,CASSFQPQHF,TGTGCCAGCAGTTTTCAGCCCCAGCATTTT
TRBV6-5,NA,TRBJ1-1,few,CASRIKTGMYTEAFF,TGTGCCAGCAGAATCAAGACAGGAATGTACACTGAAGCTTTCTTT
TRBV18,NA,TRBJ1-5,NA,CASSPPGGNQPQHF,TGTGCCAGCTCACCACCGGGGGGAAATCAGCCCCAGCATTTT
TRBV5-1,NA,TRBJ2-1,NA,CASSLGGIGYNEQFF,TGCGCCAGCAGCTTAGGGGGAATAGGGTACAATGAGCAGTTCTTC
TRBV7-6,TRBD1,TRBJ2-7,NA,CASSLVETGGAYEQYF,TGTGCCAGCAGCTTAGTTGAGACAGGGGGTGCTTACGAGCAGTACTTC
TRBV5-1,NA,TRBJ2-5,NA,CASSQARPEETQYF,TGCGCCAGCAGCCAAGCCAGACCCGAGGAGACCCAGTACTTC
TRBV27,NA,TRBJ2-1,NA,CASSFTGRGPTYNEQFF,TGTGCCAGCAGTTTCACAGGGCGGGGCCCTACCTACAATGAGCAGTTCTTC
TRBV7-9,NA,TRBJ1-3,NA,CASTPAGSGNTIYF,TGTGCCAGCACCCCTGCAGGGTCAGGAAACACCATATATTTT
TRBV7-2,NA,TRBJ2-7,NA,CASSKGGQFLLEQYF,TGTGCCAGCAGCAAGGGGGGACAGTTTTTGCTCGAGCAGTACTTC
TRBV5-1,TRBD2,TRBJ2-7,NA,CASSMTSGGKREEQYF,TGCGCCAGCAGCATGACTAGCGGGGGCAAAAGAGAGGAGCAGTACTTC
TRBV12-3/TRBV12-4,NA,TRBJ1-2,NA,CASSSYRDSYTF,TGTGCCAGCAGTTCTTACAGGGACAGCTACACCTTC
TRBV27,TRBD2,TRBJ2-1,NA,CASSLDRSGATNEQFF,TGTGCCAGCAGTTTAGATCGGAGCGGGGCTACTAATGAGCAGTTCTTC
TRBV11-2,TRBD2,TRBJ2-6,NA,CASSFGGSGANVLTF,TGTGCCAGCAGCTTCGGGGGGTCTGGGGCCAACGTCCTGACTTTC
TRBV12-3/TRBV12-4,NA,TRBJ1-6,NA,CATRRMANSPLHF,TGTGCCACCCGGCGGATGGCCAATTCACCCCTCCACTTT
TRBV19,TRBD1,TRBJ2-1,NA,CASSSWDSPYNEQFF,TGTGCCAGTAGTAGTTGGGACAGCCCCTACAATGAGCAGTTCTTC
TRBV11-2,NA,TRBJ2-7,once,CASSSPQRRTSYEQYF,TGTGCCAGCAGCTCTCCTCAGAGGCGGACCTCCTACGAGCAGTACTTC
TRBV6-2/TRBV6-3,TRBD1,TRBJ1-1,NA,CASSYHRGTEAFF,TGTGCCAGCAGTTACCACAGGGGCACTGAAGCTTTCTTT
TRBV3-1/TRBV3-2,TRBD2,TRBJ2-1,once,CASSPGTSGVYNEQFF,TGTGCCAGCAGCCCCGGGACTAGCGGGGTGTACAATGAGCAGTTCTTC
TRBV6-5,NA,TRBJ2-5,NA,CASSWLGETQYF,TGTGCCAGCAGTTGGCTAGGAGAGACCCAGTACTTC
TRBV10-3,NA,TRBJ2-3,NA,CAISEGGNTDTQYF,TGTGCCATCAGTGAGGGCGGGAACACAGATACGCAGTATTTT
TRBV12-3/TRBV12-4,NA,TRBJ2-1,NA,CASSSINEQFF,TGTGCCAGCAGTTCCATTAATGAGCAGTTCTTC
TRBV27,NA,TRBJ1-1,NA,CASSPGLGSVNTEAFF,TGTGCCAGCAGTCCAGGCCTAGGTAGTGTGAACACTGAAGCTTTCTTT
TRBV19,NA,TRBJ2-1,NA,CASSIAASSYNEQFF,TGTGCCAGTAGTATAGCGGCGAGCTCCTACAATGAGCAGTTCTTC
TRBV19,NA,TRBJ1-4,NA,CASSPSGREKLFF,TGTGCCAGTAGCCCCTCGGGGCGAGAAAAACTGTTTTTT
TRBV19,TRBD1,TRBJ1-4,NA,CASSGTRTGRDRLFF,TGTGCCAGTAGTGGAACGCGGACAGGAAGGGACAGACTGTTTTTT
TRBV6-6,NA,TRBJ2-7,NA,CASSPPTGTLPKDEQYF,TGTGCCAGCAGTCCACCGACAGGAACCCTACCAAAGGACGAGCAGTACTTC
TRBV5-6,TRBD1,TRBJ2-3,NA,CASSSQGEGTDTQYF,TGTGCCAGCAGCTCACAGGGGGAAGGAACAGATACGCAGTATTTT
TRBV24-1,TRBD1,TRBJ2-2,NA,CATNGQAGELFF,TGTGCCACCAATGGACAGGCCGGGGAGCTGTTTTTT
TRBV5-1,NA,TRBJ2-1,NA,CASSLEIGANNEQFF,TGCGCCAGCAGCTTGGAAATCGGGGCAAACAATGAGCAGTTCTTC
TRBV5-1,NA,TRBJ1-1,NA,CASSLQEGAEAFF,TGCGCCAGCAGCTTGCAGGAGGGGGCTGAAGCTTTCTTT
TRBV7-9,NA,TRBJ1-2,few,CASGNYRAYGYTF,TGTGCCAGCGGCAATTACAGGGCATATGGCTACACCTTC
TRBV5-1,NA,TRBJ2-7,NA,CASSPRAPDEQYF,TGCGCCAGCAGTCCTAGGGCACCGGACGAGCAGTACTTC
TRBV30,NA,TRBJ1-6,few,CAWKSSYNSPLHF,TGTGCCTGGAAAAGCTCCTATAATTCACCCCTCCACTTT
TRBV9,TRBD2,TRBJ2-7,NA,CASSGLAGYEQYF,TGTGCCAGCAGCGGCCTAGCGGGATACGAGCAGTACTTC
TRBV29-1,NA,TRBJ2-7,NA,CSVTALTWPNEQYF,TGCAGCGTGACCGCTCTCACCTGGCCCAACGAGCAGTACTTC
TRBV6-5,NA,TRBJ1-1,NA,CASSLTQTEAFF,TGTGCCAGCAGCCTGACTCAGACTGAAGCTTTCTTT
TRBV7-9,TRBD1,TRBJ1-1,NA,CASSFDRGHFEAFF,TGTGCCAGCAGCTTTGACAGGGGGCATTTTGAAGCTTTCTTT
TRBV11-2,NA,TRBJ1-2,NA,CASSLDLGDLGYTF,TGTGCCAGCAGCTTAGATCTCGGGGATTTGGGCTACACCTTC
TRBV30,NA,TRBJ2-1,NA,CAWARGGLPYNEQFF,TGTGCCTGGGCCCGTGGGGGGCTACCGTACAATGAGCAGTTCTTC
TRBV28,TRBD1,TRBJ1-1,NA,CASSLHAGGMNTEAFF,TGTGCCAGCAGTTTGCACGCAGGGGGGATGAACACTGAAGCTTTCTTT
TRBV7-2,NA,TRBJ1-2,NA,CASSRQPGGTPEGGYTF,TGTGCCAGCAGCCGCCAACCCGGGGGGACACCGGAAGGGGGCTACACCTTC
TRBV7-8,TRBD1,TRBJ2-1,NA,CASLTTGYGNEQFF,TGTGCCAGTCTAACGACAGGGTACGGAAATGAGCAGTTCTTC
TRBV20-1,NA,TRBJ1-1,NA,CSAGGPGEAFF,TGCAGTGCCGGGGGGCCAGGGGAAGCTTTCTTT
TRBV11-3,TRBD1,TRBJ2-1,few,CASSPGTAFNEQFF,TGTGCCAGCAGCCCCGGGACAGCTTTCAATGAGCAGTTCTTC
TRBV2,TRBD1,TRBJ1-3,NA,CASSEFRTGGLGSGNTIYF,TGTGCCAGCAGTGAGTTTCGGACAGGGGGGCTTGGATCTGGAAACACCATATATTTT
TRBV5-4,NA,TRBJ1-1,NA,CASSLWGANTEAFF,TGTGCCAGCAGCTTGTGGGGGGCTAACACTGAAGCTTTCTTT
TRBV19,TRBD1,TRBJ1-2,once,CATRQGKGGSYTF,TGTGCCACTAGACAGGGAAAGGGTGGAAGCTACACCTTC
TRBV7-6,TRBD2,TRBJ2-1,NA,CASSPNSGSYNEQFF,TGTGCCAGCAGCCCTAATAGCGGGAGTTACAATGAGCAGTTCTTC
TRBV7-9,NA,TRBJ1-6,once,CASSTPPPWSGEMSPLHF,TGTGCCAGCAGCACCCCGCCCCCCTGGTCAGGGGAGATGTCACCCCTCCACTTT
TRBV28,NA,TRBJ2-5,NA,CASSWVGTLGETQYF,TGTGCCAGCAGTTGGGTCGGCACCCTGGGCGAGACCCAGTACTTC